What follows are 26 T cell receptor beta chains derived from one specimen sequenced in a study of blood T cell repertoires in COVID-19. Clones were sequenced by immunoSEQ multiplex PCR, and TCRdb holds only the in-frame ones, with some missing. The sample consists of under 200,000 clones, roughly 82% of them appearing once. Sequenced sample: PBMCs or T cells enriched from blood (not recorded which). Receptors originate from a man over 45 who had recovered from COVID-19.

The gene calls are TRBV28 and TRBJ2-3; D uncertain. CDR1 and CDR2 (germline): MDHEN, SYDVKM. The V gene lost 6 bases and the J gene lost 5 bases, with 15 bases spanning the gap. The CDR3 is made up of 14 amino acids. The CDR3 DNA is TGTGCCAGCAGGCCTGAGAGGATCGAAGATACGCAGTATTTT. This gives the protein CASRPERIEDTQYF.

The V and J genes are TRBV3-1 (or the pseudogene TRBV3-2) and TRBJ2-1; 7 bases fit TRBD2. Germline CDR1 reads LGHDT; CDR2 reads YNNKEL (reference sequence). V lost 1 base, J lost 1 base, and 1 base stayed unmatched. The CDR3 length is 15 residues. The CDR3 region has the DNA TGTGCCAGCAGCCAAGGGGGGGGGTCCTACAATGAGCAGTTCTTC. It is translated as CASSQGGGSYNEQFF.

This clone was found once. The gene calls are TRBV28 and TRBJ1-2, with TRBD1 identical over 8 bases. This CDR3 spans 13 amino acids. The germline gives CDR1 MDHEN, CDR2 SYDVKM. V was clipped by 6 bases and J by 7 bases; unmatched bases: 7. This CDR3 is CASRPGQGGGYTF. The CDR3, as DNA: TGTGCCAGCAGGCCCGGACAGGGTGGTGGCTACACCTTC.

Only one count was recorded for this clone. J is TRBJ1-6 and V is TRBV5-4; D is possibly TRBD1 (5 bases). The V end lost 3 bases, the J end lost 9 bases, and 16 bases lay between the germline ends. Germline CDR1 is SGHNT and CDR2 is YYREEE (reference sequence). The length of the CDR3 is 15 residues. CDR3 sequence reads: CASSSKGVHGSPLHF. The CDR3 nucleotides are TGTGCCAGCAGCTCAAAAGGGGTTCACGGTTCACCCCTCCACTTT. Looking up the rest from reference TRBV5-4 and TRBJ1-6 gives the full variable domain: ETGVTQSPTHLIKTRGQQVTLRCSSQSGHNTVSWYQQALGQGPQFIFQYYREEENGRGNFPPRFSGLQFPNYSSELNVNALELDDSALYLCASSSKGVHGSPLHFGNGTRLTVT.

In its sample, this clone was seen once. This sequence joins TRBV19 and TRBJ2-7, with TRBD2 matching 9 bases. V lost 4 bases and J lost 6; bases outside the gene matches: 13. This CDR3 contains 16 residues. CDR1 is LNHDA and CDR2 is SQIVND in the germline V gene (reference sequence). The CDR3 coding sequence is TGTGCCAGTAGTAACCTCTTAGCGGGAGTTTATGGCGAGCAGTACTTC. Its translation is CASSNLLAGVYGEQYF.

The rearrangement joins TRBV20-1 to TRBJ2-5; TRBD2 matches 8 bases. V lost 3 bases and J lost 0; bases outside the gene matches: 9. Germline CDR1 reads DFQATT; CDR2 reads SNEGSKA (reference sequence). There are 16 residues in the CDR3. CDR3 DNA sequence: TGCAGTGCTAGTAAGGCTAGCGGGCAGTACCAAGAGACCCAGTACTTC. Amino acid sequence: CSASKASGQYQETQYF.

The genes are TRBV7-8 and TRBJ2-6; 10 nucleotides match TRBD1. J lost 1 base, V lost 1 base, and 4 bases had no gene match. From germline, CDR1 is SGHVS and CDR2 FQNEAQ. This CDR3 region has 18 residues. The CDR3 coding sequence is TGTGCCAGCAGCTTAGGACAGGGGGCATCTTCTGGGGCCAACGTCCTGACTTTC. It translates to CASSLGQGASSGANVLTF.

The chain links TRBV5-1 to TRBJ2-1; the D gene is possibly TRBD1 (6 bases). Germline lookup yields CDR1 SGHRS and CDR2 YFSETQ. The V end lost 5 bases, the J end lost 14 bases, and 17 bases lay between the germline ends. The CDR3 contains 12 residues. The CDR3 bases are TGCGCCAGCAGGCACTATACAGGGAATGAGTTCTTC. This gives the protein CASRHYTGNEFF.

About this clone: A read error may be the cause here, since a much bigger clone is one base away. The chain links TRBV9 to TRBJ2-3; 11 bases align to TRBD2. The CDR3 is 15 residues long. J lost 1 base, V lost 4 bases, and 2 bases had no gene match. Germline V lookup: CDR1 SGDLS, CDR2 YYNGEE. CDR3 bases: TGTGCCAGCAGCCCACTAGCGGGGGGCACAGATACGCAGTATTTT. Translation: CASSPLAGGTDTQYF.

Here the CDR3 reads CASTLAGGPYNEQFF. The DNA of the CDR3 is TGTGCCAGCACCTTAGCGGGAGGGCCCTACAATGAGCAGTTCTTC. V and J are TRBV28 and TRBJ2-1, with 11 bases matching TRBD2. The germline V gene encodes CDR1 MDHEN and CDR2 SYDVKM. The junction had 4 bases not matched to a gene; V was cut back by 7 bases and J by 2 bases. The CDR3 is made up of 15 amino acids.

This clone was counted at least ten times. V and J are TRBV27 and TRBJ2-5; 11 nucleotides line up with TRBD2. Per the germline V gene, CDR1 is MNHEY and CDR2 is SMNVEV (reference sequence). With 9 bases clipped from V and 5 bases from J, the junction kept 20 bases outside the gene matches. The CDR3 spans 18 residues. The CDR3 loop reads CASSIRLAGGGAVETQYF. Written as DNA, the CDR3 is TGTGCCAGTTCCATACGGCTAGCGGGGGGAGGCGCAGTGGAGACCCAGTACTTC.

This clone was detected a few times. This chain uses TRBV7-9 with TRBJ2-1; 10 nucleotides agree with TRBD1. The J segment lost 7 bases and the V segment lost 5 bases, leaving 8 bases of the junction unmatched. Germline loops: CDR1 SEHNR, CDR2 FQNEAQ (reference sequence). This CDR3 spans 15 amino acids. DNA for the CDR3: TGTGCCAGCAGCGCAGACAGGGGGCTTCTGAATGAGCAGTTCTTC. Its protein is CASSADRGLLNEQFF.

The V and J genes are TRBV7-2 and TRBJ1-1, with D hard to call. The CDR3 has 17 amino acids. Looked up from germline, CDR1 is SGHTA and CDR2 is FQGNSA. The V end lost 1 base, the J end lost 1 base, and 16 bases lay between the germline ends. CDR3 in DNA: TGTGCCAGCAGCTTAGAGTACGAGGAGGTGGGGAACACTGAAGCTTTCTTT. Protein product: CASSLEYEEVGNTEAFF.

The chain couples TRBV19 to TRBJ2-5; 14 nucleotides align to TRBD2. The V gene end was trimmed by 5 bases and the J gene end by 3 bases; junction bases not matched to a gene: 5. The length of the CDR3 is 16 residues. CDR1 LNHDA and CDR2 SQIVND come from the germline V gene (reference sequence). The CDR3 nucleotides read TGTGCCAGTAGTCCCCAGACTAGCGGGGGGGAAGAGACCCAGTACTTC. It encodes CASSPQTSGGEETQYF.

This chain links TRBV11-2 with TRBJ1-2; 7 bases align to TRBD1. The CDR3 loop spans 12 amino acids. Unmatched junction bases numbered 10, after V lost 5 bases and J lost 13 bases. Germline values: CDR1 SGHAT, CDR2 FQNNGV. The CDR3 loop is CASSPQGTGATF. CDR3 DNA sequence: TGTGCCAGCAGCCCACAGGGGACTGGGGCCACCTTC.

The chain links TRBV5-1 to TRBJ1-4; possibly TRBD1 for D (6 bases). This CDR3 region has 15 residues. CDR1 is SGHRS, CDR2 YFSETQ, per germline. V dropped 5 bases and J dropped 4 bases, with 15 bases sitting between them. The CDR3 sequence: CASSPTGILNEKLFF. The DNA of the CDR3 is TGCGCCAGCAGTCCTACAGGGATTCTTAATGAAAAACTGTTTTTT.

The rearrangement links TRBV20-1 to TRBJ2-5; perhaps TRBD2 as D (7 bases). This CDR3 comprises 14 residues. In germline, CDR1 is DFQATT, CDR2 SNEGSKA (reference sequence). V was pared by 3 bases and J by 5 bases, with 16 bases between. CDR3 loop: CSASDPQGGETQYF. CDR3 DNA: TGCAGTGCTAGTGACCCACAGGGAGGGGAGACCCAGTACTTC.

V usage is TRBV10-3 and J usage is TRBJ2-7; 10 nucleotides agree with TRBD2. V trimming: 3 bases; J trimming: 1 base; junction bases outside the gene matches: 6. Germline-derived CDR1 and CDR2 are ENHRY and SYGVKD. The CDR3 covers 16 residues. CDR3 sequence (DNA): TGTGCCATCAGTGACTGGACTAGCGGAGAATCCTACGAGCAGTACTTC. The encoded protein is CAISDWTSGESYEQYF.

The rearrangement joins TRBV5-8 to TRBJ2-1, with 8 bases lining up with TRBD1. CDR1 SGHTS and CDR2 YDEGEE come from the germline V gene. The CDR3 runs to 14 residues. V was clipped by 6 bases and J by 9 bases; unmatched bases: 11. This CDR3 is CASNLDRVKGEQFF. CDR3 DNA: TGTGCCAGCAACCTGGACAGGGTAAAGGGTGAGCAGTTCTTC.

In nucleotides, the CDR3 is TGTGCCACCAGCAGAGAGAGGGGGGGAACTGAAGCTTTCTTT. It is translated as CATSRERGGTEAFF. J is TRBJ1-1 and V is TRBV15; D possibly corresponds to TRBD1 (6 bases). V was shortened by 0 bases and J by 5 bases, with 10 bases between the two germline ends. This CDR3 is 14 amino acids long. Germline CDR1 LNHNV, CDR2 YYDKDF (reference sequence).

The chain has TRBV28 and TRBJ2-5; no clear D gene. This CDR3 has 13 residues. CDR1 and CDR2 from the germline V gene are MDHEN and SYDVKM. Trimming took 3 bases from V and 5 from J, leaving 10 bases between them. The DNA of the CDR3 is TGTGCCAGCAGTTTTAACTTTCGGGAGACCCAGTACTTC. Its protein is CASSFNFRETQYF.

The J gene is TRBJ1-2, the V gene TRBV7-9, with a possible D match to TRBD1 (6 bases). V was clipped by 4 bases and J by 4 bases, with 16 bases between them. CDR3 length equals 15 residues. Germline V CDR1 and CDR2: SEHNR, FQNEAQ (reference sequence). DNA for the CDR3: TGTGCCAGCAGCTCCCGCCCCACAGGGATCTATGGCTACACCTTC. Translating it yields CASSSRPTGIYGYTF. Supplemented by reference TRBV7-9 and TRBJ1-2, the full variable domain reads DTGVSQNPRHKITKRGQNVTFRCDPISEHNRLYWYRQTLGQGPEFLTYFQNEAQLEKSRLLSDRFSAERPKGSFSTLEIQRTEQGDSAMYLCASSSRPTGIYGYTFGSGTRLTVV.

The chain carries TRBV9 and TRBJ1-6, with D maybe TRBD1 (6 bases). This CDR3 is 14 amino acids long. Trimming shortened V by 4 bases and J by 6 bases, and 11 bases separated the two germline ends. Looked up from germline, CDR1 is SGDLS and CDR2 is YYNGEE. The CDR3 sequence: CASSSGQFNSPLHF. The CDR3 DNA follows: TGTGCCAGCAGCTCTGGACAGTTTAATTCACCCCTCCACTTT.

The CDR3: CASSQWSSGGPSTDTQYF. The CDR3 nucleotides are TGTGCCAGCAGCCAATGGTCTAGCGGGGGCCCAAGCACAGATACGCAGTATTTT. The rearrangement joins TRBV3-1 (or the pseudogene TRBV3-2) to TRBJ2-3; TRBD2 aligns across 10 bases. The CDR3 spans 18 residues. Germline CDR1 LGHDT, CDR2 YNNKEL (reference sequence). Losses at the gene ends were 2 bases for V and 0 bases for J; bases not matched to a gene: 8.

The gene calls are TRBV5-4 and TRBJ1-5; D might be TRBD1 (5 bases). Trimming removed 4 bases from V and 3 bases from J, with 11 bases in between. The CDR3 covers 14 residues. The germline V gene encodes CDR1 SGHNT and CDR2 YYREEE (reference sequence). The CDR3 spells CASSTQGNNQPQHF. DNA for the CDR3: TGTGCCAGCAGCACCCAGGGAAACAATCAGCCCCAGCATTTT.

The J gene is TRBJ1-1, the V gene TRBV5-6; TRBD1 matches at 8 bases. Germline V gene data show CDR1 as SGHDT and CDR2 as YYEEEE. This CDR3 contains 17 residues. Trimming at V came to 5 bases and at J to 5 bases, leaving 17 bases not matched to a gene. The CDR3 protein is CASRSRIIGQGRTEAFF. In DNA, the CDR3 is TGTGCCAGCAGATCAAGGATTATAGGACAGGGAAGGACTGAAGCTTTCTTT.